This TCR beta chain was profiled in a study of blood T cell repertoires in COVID-19 (TCRdb year 2020). In the study overall: Samples from collaborators originated in the United States, Italy and Spain and spanned both the acute and convalescent phases of COVID-19. Deeply sampled blood TCRbeta repertoires from subjects exposed to, actively infected with, or recovered from COVID-19 were included in the dataset. A freely available public database, intended as a resource for researchers studying the immune response to SARS-CoV-2, is where the repertoires were released. The samples were drawn from two sources: the first 160 participants of the ongoing ImmuneRACE study, and over 950 subjects contributed by 6 global collaborators. Sample metadata almost always included a de-identified subject ID, COVID-19 status, age in years and sex. The prospective study material was composed of cDNA or gDNA derived from T cells, B-cell-depleted T cells, or PBMCs. HLA class I and class II types, where available, came from metadata supplied by the sample provider rather than from assay-based typing.

For this clone: The antigen it binds to is not known. No qualities accompany the bases; no much larger clone lies one base away.

Study-level results and caveats: The amount of clinical and demographic metadata varied by source and participant and was provided uncurated.

Sequences KGHSH (CDR1) and LQKENI (CDR2) are obtained from the germline V gene. V and J lose 8 bases and 5 bases, and a span of 27 bases separates them. The CDR3, from cysteine to phenylalanine, totals 18 residues. Only the CDR3 portion is preserved as DNA: 54 bases, with reading frame beginning at the first base. The immunoSEQ Assay, a bias-controlled multiplex PCR, was used to amplify TCRbeta CDR3 regions from genomic DNA. Turning to the authors' computational methods: Within the assay, amplification of reference gene primers was used to estimate how many nucleated cells each sample contained. To quantify the absolute abundance of each unique TCRbeta CDR3 rearrangement, sequence reads were collapsed and filtered. For each sample, productive Simpson clonality was calculated as the square root of Simpson's diversity index over productive rearrangements. Here the immuneACCESS table is served through TCRdb, limited to in-frame sequences with V and J called. Missing clones are a known gap in these copies; in checked studies unresolved V genes cover under half, and the rest lacks a known reason. That table furnishes V, J and clone size, whereas the DNA furnished D and trimming. A total of some 310,000 clones appear in this sample, roughly 90% of them only once. The ten most abundant clones make up approximately 2.9% of the sample.

One collaborating source in Seattle enrolled patients during active infection and followed them longitudinally through the course of disease. Each collaborating institution followed its own protocols to collect whole blood in K2EDTA tubes. For TCRbeta analysis, collaborators shipped samples in one of three forms: frozen whole blood, isolated PBMCs, or DNA extracted from either of those sample types. The sequence is built from TRBV18 and TRBJ2-2; the D gene is perhaps TRBD2, from 6 matching bases. Sequencing used peripheral blood. The sequence was obtained from a woman aged 25 to 39 with COVID-19, enrolled during active disease. The CDR3 in this case is CASATYFPGGKTTGELFF. The DNA sequence is given as TGTGCCAGCGCTACCTACTTCCCCGGGGGTAAAACGACCGGGGAGCTGTTTTTT.